What follows is one TCR beta chain and its context. Antigen specificity is unknown. The entry originates in a study of CD4+ T cells in melanoma. Points from the study as a whole: CD8+ T cell, macrophage and B cell function reportedly correlated with neoantigen-specific CD4+ T cells. Neoantigen-specific CD4+ T cells in melanoma reportedly had diverse differentiation states.

The assay was immunoSEQ multiplex PCR, and TCRdb's table has in-frame clones only and misses some. The repertoire holds around 130,000 clones, with around nine tenths as singletons. The TCR comes from a human donor with melanoma.

The CDR3 sequence is CASSESRSRSGDQPQHF. Here the CDR3 DNA reads TGTGCCAGTAGTGAGAGTCGGAGCAGGTCGGGGGATCAGCCCCAGCATTTT. J is TRBJ1-5 and V is TRBV19; TRBD1 is a possible D gene (5 bases). The CDR3 is made up of 17 amino acids. Trimming cost V 5 bases and J 5 bases, with 22 bases left between them. Germline values: CDR1 LNHDA, CDR2 SQIVND (reference sequence).